The 9 T cell receptor beta chains below come from one sample, sequenced in a study of cytomegalovirus exposure and HLA in healthy donors. The PCR had 60 Vbeta and 13 Jbeta primers. The repertoire was sequenced with immunoSEQ multiplex PCR; TCRdb's copy has only in-frame clones and lacks some. The sample lists roughly 190,000 clones; about four fifths were seen once. The sequencing sample was made of PBMCs. These receptors were taken from a woman in her 50s in good health and CMV-seropositive.

The genes are TRBV7-9 and TRBJ2-4; the D is unclear. V lost 5 bases, J lost 0 bases, and 5 bases lay in between. Germline V gene lookup returns CDR1 SEHNR and CDR2 FQNEAQ (reference sequence). This CDR3 spans 13 amino acids. The CDR3 nucleotides read TGTGCCAGCAGCCCAGTAGCCAAAAACATTCAGTACTTC. This codes for CASSPVAKNIQYF. The full variable domain, rest sourced from reference TRBV7-9 and TRBJ2-4, is DTGVSQNPRHKITKRGQNVTFRCDPISEHNRLYWYRQTLGQGPEFLTYFQNEAQLEKSRLLSDRFSAERPKGSFSTLEIQRTEQGDSAMYLCASSPVAKNIQYFGAGTRLSVL.

This chain connects TRBV7-6 to TRBJ2-6, with TRBD1 identical over 11 bases. V shed 4 bases, J shed 4 bases, and the junction held 9 bases outside the gene matches. The germline V gene encodes CDR1 SGHVS and CDR2 FNYEAQ. The CDR3 contains 18 residues. The CDR3 coding sequence is TGTGCCAGCAGCTCCCGCGGGACAGGGGGATTCGGGGCCAACGTCCTGACTTTC. Its translation: CASSSRGTGGFGANVLTF.

The chain joins TRBV6-6 to TRBJ1-5, with 9 bases aligning to TRBD1. Germline loops: CDR1 MNHNY, CDR2 SVGAGI (reference sequence). This CDR3 has 13 amino acids. The J segment lost 5 bases and the V segment lost 8 bases, leaving 4 bases of the junction unmatched. The CDR3 coding sequence is TGTGCCAGCGGACAGGGGTCCGATCAGCCCCAGCATTTT. Amino acid sequence: CASGQGSDQPQHF.

The V gene is TRBV4-1, the J gene TRBJ1-5; 9 nucleotides match TRBD1. With V trimmed by 1 base and J by 6 bases, 4 bases remained unmatched. Germline values: CDR1 MGHRA, CDR2 YSYEKL. There are 15 residues in the CDR3. In DNA, the CDR3 is TGCGCCAGCAGCCAAGGACAGGGGGTCGGTCAGCCCCAGCATTTT. Protein: CASSQGQGVGQPQHF.

V gene TRBV28 combines with J gene TRBJ2-1; TRBD1 aligns across 7 bases. Germline V gives CDR1 MDHEN, CDR2 SYDVKM. The V and J ends lost 5 bases and 9 bases, in that order; junction bases with no gene match: 10. The CDR3 has 14 residues. The CDR3 region is CASSASGGSGEQFF. The CDR3 DNA reads TGTGCCAGCAGTGCCTCAGGGGGTTCAGGTGAGCAGTTCTTC.

V is TRBV9 and J is TRBJ2-7; D possibly corresponds to TRBD1 (6 bases). In germline, CDR1 is SGDLS, CDR2 YYNGEE. V dropped 0 bases and J dropped 3 bases, with 13 bases sitting between them. The CDR3 totals 15 residues. Here the CDR3 reads CASSVERGSHYEQYF. DNA of the CDR3: TGTGCCAGCAGCGTAGAGAGGGGGTCACACTACGAGCAGTACTTC.

This clone was observed a handful of times. The chain joins TRBV10-2 to TRBJ1-6; TRBD1 agrees at 10 bases. V lost 0 bases, J lost 9 bases, and 8 bases stayed unmatched. Germline loops: CDR1 WSHSY, CDR2 SAAADI. CDR3 size: 17 residues. CDR3 sequence reads: CASSESYRDRGTSPLHF. CDR3 DNA: TGCGCCAGCAGTGAGTCATATAGGGACAGGGGAACTTCACCCCTCCACTTT.

This clone has just a few counts. The chain combines TRBV2 with TRBJ1-2; a weak D match, TRBD1 (6 bases). Trimming removed 10 bases from V and 3 bases from J, with 15 bases in between. This CDR3 has 13 amino acids. The germline V gene has CDR1 SNHLY and CDR2 FYNNEI. The CDR3 spells CATGQGSDYGYTF. For the CDR3, the DNA is TGTGCCACGGGTCAGGGGTCAGACTATGGCTACACCTTC. Full variable domain (rest looked up from reference TRBV2 and TRBJ1-2): EPEVTQTPSHQVTQMGQEVILRCVPISNHLYFYWYRQILGQKVEFLVSFYNNEISEKSEIFDDQFSVERPDGSNFTLKIRSTKLEDSAMYFCATGQGSDYGYTFGSGTRLTVV.

V and J are TRBV5-4 and TRBJ2-7; 7 bases match TRBD2. With 0 bases clipped from V and 1 base from J, the junction kept 1 base outside the gene matches. The CDR3 consists of 14 residues. Germline loops: CDR1 SGHNT, CDR2 YYREEE (reference sequence). The CDR3 coding sequence is TGTGCCAGCAGCTTGGCGGGGGGTTCCTACGAGCAGTACTTC. As protein: CASSLAGGSYEQYF.